A selection of T cell receptor beta chains follows, all from one sample in a study of blood T cell repertoires in COVID-19. Sequencing used immunoSEQ multiplex PCR; TCRdb keeps in-frame clones, though not all of them. Among some 210,000 clones listed, approximately 80% were seen once. What was sequenced was PBMCs or T cells enriched from blood (not recorded which). The receptors originated from a man between 25 and 39 years old with acute COVID-19. CDR3s include the opening cysteine and the closing phenylalanine or tryptophan. A D gene is named only where the DNA matches it firmly. Clone size is shown for a subset of rows, as once, few, many or a class of expanded clone.

V	D	J	size	DNA	CDR3
TRBV19	-	TRBJ1-3	-	TGTGCCAGTAGCCTGGGACACCAGAGCTCTGGAAACACCATATATTTT	CASSLGHQSSGNTIYF
TRBV18	TRBD1	TRBJ1-2	-	TGTGCCAGCGCCGGACAGGGGGCGAGAGGTGGCTACACCTTC	CASAGQGARGGYTF
TRBV11-2	TRBD2	TRBJ2-5	once	TGTGCCAGCGGGATACTAGCGGGGGGTGAAGAGACCCAGTACTTC	CASGILAGGEETQYF
TRBV6-5	-	TRBJ2-5	-	TGTGCCAGCAGCCACCCGAGAGGGCAAGAGACCCAGTACTTC	CASSHPRGQETQYF
TRBV9	TRBD2	TRBJ2-1	-	TGTGCCAGCAGCGTAAGCGGGGGGGATTACAATGAGCAGTTCTTC	CASSVSGGDYNEQFF
TRBV3-1/TRBV3-2	TRBD2	TRBJ2-1	-	TGTGCCAGCAGCCATGTTAGCGGGGGGCCACAATCTGATGAGCAGTTCTTC	CASSHVSGGPQSDEQFF
TRBV27	-	TRBJ1-2	-	TGTGCCAGCAGTTTACGCCCAGGGCTCGGGGGCTACACCTTC	CASSLRPGLGGYTF
TRBV7-7	TRBD1	TRBJ1-1	-	TGTGCCAGCAGCTCCCGGACAGGGGCTGAAGCTTTCTTT	CASSSRTGAEAFF
TRBV5-6	TRBD2	TRBJ2-7	-	TGTGCCAGCAGCGTCCGACTAGCGGGGGGGCAGTACTTC	CASSVRLAGGQYF
TRBV18	-	TRBJ2-1	-	TGTGCCAGCTCACCACCGGGGCTTCCTTACAATGAGCAGTTCTTC	CASSPPGLPYNEQFF
TRBV30	-	TRBJ2-7	-	TGTGCCTGGAGTCCCAAATACGAGCAGTACTTC	CAWSPKYEQYF
TRBV7-6	TRBD1	TRBJ1-5	-	TGTGCCAGCAGCTTGGGACAGGGTCTTGGTCAGCCCCAGCATTTT	CASSLGQGLGQPQHF
TRBV11-2	TRBD1	TRBJ2-2	few	TGTGCCAGCAGCTTGAACCCCGGACAGGGGGCCACCGGGGAGCTGTTTTTT	CASSLNPGQGATGELFF
TRBV7-9	-	TRBJ1-1	-	TGTGCCACCCTGGGCCTGAACACTGAAGCTTTCTTT	CATLGLNTEAFF